This TCR beta chain emerged from a study of blood T cell repertoires in COVID-19. About the research overall: There were acute and convalescent COVID-19 samples, and they came from the United States, Italy and Spain. The cDNA or gDNA used as material had been derived from T cells, B-cell-depleted T cells, or PBMCs.

The CDR3 runs to 12 residues. V lost 2 bases to trimming and J lost 7 bases, with 8 bases between them. CDR1 is ENHRY, CDR2 SYGVKD, per germline. As processed by the authors: Amplified reference gene primers provided the basis for estimating nucleated cell counts. Sequencing was performed with immunoSEQ multiplex PCR; in TCRdb, only in-frame clones are kept and a portion is missing. V and J calls and clone size are as listed in that table; D and trimming were resolved from the DNA. Of almost 65,000 clones in the sample, 80% to 90% were seen once. Enrollment of patients from Seattle took place during active infection, with longitudinal follow-up.

The receptor's source is a woman aged 60 to 75 with COVID-19, enrolled during active disease. The sample was peripheral blood. The chain uses TRBV10-3 and TRBJ1-2; D not certain. The CDR3 sequence is CAISEVQFGYTF. The CDR3 DNA is TGTGCCATCAGTGAGGTACAATTTGGCTACACCTTC.